Presented here are 25 T cell receptor beta chains from one specimen sequenced in a study of response to subunit inactivated influenza vaccine. TCRdb fed the RT-PCR reads into MiXCR, producing one record per CDR3 protein. The sample carries 500,000 to 600,000 distinct CDR3 sequences, around 13% recorded once. The material was PBMCs from blood, obtained roughly 46 days after vaccination. Every receptor here comes from a man aged 50 or older who received an inactivated influenza vaccine.

The V call is TRBV19, the J call TRBJ1-1; the D is unclear. Per the germline V gene, CDR1 is LNHDA and CDR2 is SQIVND (reference sequence). This CDR3 has 13 residues. The ends were cut back, 5 bases at V and 2 bases at J, with 9 bases in the middle. As DNA, the CDR3 is TGTGCCAGTAGTCCACGACGTAACACTGAAGCTTTCTTT. It is translated as CASSPRRNTEAFF.

This clonotype was seen more than once but under ten times. The chain has TRBV29-1 and TRBJ1-1; tentatively, D is TRBD1 (6 bases). The CDR3 loop spans 11 amino acids. The V gene's germline CDR1 is SQVTM and CDR2 ANQGSEA. CDR3: CSYRVDTEAFF. The CDR3 coding sequence is TGCAGTTACAGGGTCGACACTGAAGCTTTCTTT.

This clonotype was seen repeatedly, ten times or more. V is TRBV20-1 and J is TRBJ2-3; 11 bases line up with TRBD2. The CDR3 runs 13 residues. J lost 8 bases, V lost 1 base, and 2 bases had no gene match. Germline CDR1 reads DFQATT; CDR2 reads SNEGSKA (reference sequence). This CDR3 reads CSARVLAGVTQYF. The CDR3 DNA sequence: TGCAGTGCTAGAGTACTAGCGGGAGTTACGCAGTATTTT.

The chain uses TRBV28 and TRBJ2-1; TRBD1 agrees at 9 bases. With 5 bases clipped from V and 1 base from J, the junction kept 6 bases outside the gene matches. The CDR3 runs 16 residues. In germline, CDR1 is MDHEN, CDR2 SYDVKM. The DNA for the CDR3 is TGTGCCAGCAGTGAGCCGGGACAGGGATCCTACAATGAGCAGTTCTTC. Translation: CASSEPGQGSYNEQFF.

This clonotype came up many times. This sequence joins TRBV10-3 and TRBJ1-6, with TRBD1 matching over 7 bases. The J segment lost 9 bases and the V segment lost 9 bases, leaving 8 bases of the junction unmatched. Germline V lookup: CDR1 ENHRY, CDR2 SYGVKD. The CDR3 sequence is 13 residues long. CDR3 sequence (DNA): TGTGCCATACGGACAGGAGGGAGTTCACCCCTCCACTTT. Its protein is CAIRTGGSSPLHF.

On this clonotype itself: A read error is possible here, since a much larger clone lies one base away. The chain carries TRBV7-6 and TRBJ2-5; the match to TRBD2 covers 7 bases. The CDR3 is made up of 14 amino acids. Germline V gene lookup returns CDR1 SGHVS and CDR2 FNYEAQ. Trimming at V came to 3 bases and at J to 4 bases, leaving 5 bases not matched to a gene. As DNA, the CDR3 is TGTGCCAGCAGCTTGGGGAGGGGCAGAGAGACCCAGTACTTC. This gives the protein CASSLGRGRETQYF.

V usage is TRBV29-1 and J usage is TRBJ1-5, with 8 bases lining up with TRBD1. Per the germline V gene, CDR1 is SQVTM and CDR2 is ANQGSEA. The junction had 8 bases not matched to a gene; V was cut back by 4 bases and J by 9 bases. The CDR3 runs to 13 residues. The chain's CDR3 is CSVGGQGTGPQHF. Here the CDR3 DNA reads TGCAGCGTTGGAGGACAGGGTACTGGGCCCCAGCATTTT. The full variable domain, in which reference TRBV29-1 and TRBJ1-5 provide the parts outside the CDR3, is SAVISQKPSRDICQRGTSLTIQCQVDSQVTMMFWYRQQPGQSLTLIATANQGSEATYESGFVIDKFPISRPNLTFSTLTVSNMSPEDSSIYLCSVGGQGTGPQHFGDGTRLSIL.

This clonotype was seen ten or more times. The chain combines TRBV11-2 with TRBJ2-3; D ambiguous. This CDR3 region has 14 residues. V lost 5 bases and J 2 bases, leaving 11 bases between the germline ends. The germline gives CDR1 SGHAT, CDR2 FQNNGV. The CDR3, as DNA: TGTGCCAGCAGCCCTTGGCAGTACACAGATACGCAGTATTTT. Translating gives CASSPWQYTDTQYF.

The V and J genes are TRBV6-2 or TRBV6-3 and TRBJ2-2; D is unclear. V gave up 7 bases and J gave up 7 bases, with 10 bases separating them. This CDR3 has 12 residues. CDR1 and CDR2 (germline): MNHEY, SVGEGT. CDR3 residues: CASTPVVGELFF. The CDR3 DNA reads TGTGCCAGCACCCCGGTGGTCGGGGAGCTGTTTTTT.

This clonotype came up a few times. The rearrangement links TRBV6-2 or TRBV6-3 to TRBJ2-1; the match to TRBD2 covers 13 bases. V was clipped by 5 bases and J by 10 bases; unmatched bases: 14. The germline V gene encodes CDR1 MNHEY and CDR2 SVGEGT. The CDR3 length is 17 residues. The CDR3 loop reads CASSHLKTSGRSEEQFF. The CDR3 DNA follows: TGTGCCAGCAGTCACCTAAAGACTAGCGGGAGGTCTGAGGAGCAGTTCTTC.

This clonotype occurred a few times. This sequence joins TRBV6-1 and TRBJ1-2; a weak D match, TRBD1 (5 bases). Between the trimmed V and J ends, which lost 2 bases and 3 bases, there was a span of 10 bases. This CDR3 is 14 amino acids long. Germline CDR1 is MNHNS and CDR2 is SASEGT. The DNA of the CDR3 is TGTGCCAGCAGTGAAATCCTACAGGACTATGGCTACACCTTC. It is translated as CASSEILQDYGYTF.

The V gene is TRBV20-1, the J gene TRBJ2-4; no firm D call. CDR3 size: 16 residues. The germline gives CDR1 DFQATT, CDR2 SNEGSKA (reference sequence). The CDR3 DNA sequence: TGCAGCACCTATGACCCTCGTGCCGGGTCCAAAAACATTCAGTACTTC. Encoded protein: CSTYDPRAGSKNIQYF.

The V and J genes are TRBV12-3 or TRBV12-4 and TRBJ1-1; 9 bases match TRBD1. With 5 bases clipped from V and 3 bases from J, the junction kept 4 bases outside the gene matches. There are 14 residues in the CDR3. The CDR3 DNA reads as TGTGCCAGCAGTATCGGACAGGGGTACACTGAAGCTTTCTTT. Its protein is CASSIGQGYTEAFF.

This clonotype was seen only a few times. The DNA for the CDR3 is TGTGCCAGCAGCTTACCAACTTGGAGACAGGGGATCCACGAGCAGTACTTC. It encodes CASSLPTWRQGIHEQYF. This chain links TRBV11-1 with TRBJ2-7; the match to TRBD1 covers 8 bases. J gave up 5 bases and V 2 bases, and 14 bases lay outside the gene matches. CDR3 length: 17 residues. The germline gives CDR1 SGHAT, CDR2 FQDESV (reference sequence).

This clonotype was counted only a few times. This chain links TRBV12-3 or TRBV12-4 with TRBJ2-6; the D is unclear. Trimming took off 7 bases at V and 0 bases at J, with 7 bases between the two ends. This CDR3 region has 14 residues. CDR3 DNA: TGTGCCAGCAAGGTTGACTCTGGGGCCAACGTCCTGACTTTC. Translation: CASKVDSGANVLTF.

This clonotype was recorded a few times. V gene TRBV4-2 combines with J gene TRBJ1-2, with D possibly matching TRBD1 (5 bases). The CDR3 runs to 15 residues. Germline V lookup: CDR1 LGHNA, CDR2 YNFKEQ. Trimming stripped 1 base from V and 0 bases from J, with 9 bases between. The CDR3 DNA reads TGTGCCAGCAGCCAAGGTACAGGCTCTAACTATGGCTACACCTTC. Translated, it gives CASSQGTGSNYGYTF.

The CDR3 reads CASTLAGGSYNEQFF. DNA of the CDR3: TGTGCCAGCACCCTAGCGGGGGGCTCCTACAATGAGCAGTTCTTC. The V call is TRBV6-1, the J call TRBJ2-1, with TRBD2 matching 11 bases. V was clipped by 7 bases and J by 0 bases; unmatched bases: 2. Germline CDR1 and CDR2: MNHNS and SASEGT. The CDR3 contains 15 residues.

A few counts support this clonotype. This chain joins TRBV12-3 or TRBV12-4 and TRBJ2-2, with 7 positions matching TRBD2. V was clipped by 7 bases and J by 0 bases; unmatched bases: 5. The CDR3 consists of 15 residues. CDR3 nucleotide sequence: TGTGCCAGCAAGCCGGGACTAACGAACACCGGGGAGCTGTTTTTT. Its protein product is CASKPGLTNTGELFF.

Regarding this clonotype: The junction and the germline gene differ at one end; a read error may be behind it. The chain links TRBV3-1 to TRBJ1-1; D is perhaps TRBD1 (6 bases). The length of the CDR3 is 13 residues. Germline V gives CDR1 LGHDT, CDR2 YNNKEL (reference sequence). The CDR3 loop reads CASSQDNRVEAFF. As DNA, the CDR3 is TGTGCCAGCAGCCAAGATAACAGGGTTGAAGCCTTCTTT.

The rearrangement joins TRBV21-1 to TRBJ2-1; the tabulated D call, TRBD1, remains unverified against the DNA. TRBV21-1 is deemed a pseudogene. The CDR3 consists of 15 residues. The CDR3 spells CASTMDRETYNEQFF. In DNA form, the CDR3 reads TGTGCCAGCACAATGGACAGGGAGACATACAATGAGCAGTTCTTC.

This clonotype was counted only a few times. The rearrangement links TRBV7-9 to TRBJ2-5, with D unclear. The CDR3 consists of 12 residues. Germline V CDR1 and CDR2: SEHNR, FQNEAQ (reference sequence). Deletions cut 5 bases from V and 3 bases from J, with 7 bases between. CDR3 nucleotide sequence: TGTGCCAGCAGCCTGATGGAAGAGACCCAGTACTTC. Its protein product is CASSLMEETQYF.

The chain combines TRBV25-1 with TRBJ2-2; 11 bases agree with TRBD2. Per the germline V gene, CDR1 is MGHDK and CDR2 is SYGVNS. The CDR3 length is 13 residues. Trimming cost V 7 bases and J 8 bases; bases outside gene matches: 3. CDR3 in amino acids: CASTLAGGGELFF. The CDR3 coding sequence is TGTGCCAGCACTTTAGCGGGAGGGGGGGAGCTGTTTTTT.

The table lists this clonotype with a few counts. The V and J genes are TRBV2 and TRBJ1-4; 10 nucleotides line up with TRBD1. Germline V lookup: CDR1 SNHLY, CDR2 FYNNEI. J lost 5 bases, V lost 4 bases, and 10 bases had no gene match. The CDR3 spans 17 residues. CDR3 DNA: TGTGCCAGCAGTGGACAGGGGGCGGTTGGGCAGAATGAAAAACTGTTTTTT. Residues: CASSGQGAVGQNEKLFF. The full variable domain, completed using reference TRBV2 and TRBJ1-4, is EPEVTQTPSHQVTQMGQEVILRCVPISNHLYFYWYRQILGQKVEFLVSFYNNEISEKSEIFDDQFSVERPDGSNFTLKIRSTKLEDSAMYFCASSGQGAVGQNEKLFFGSGTQLSVL.

V gene TRBV6-1 combines with J gene TRBJ1-5; 8 positions match TRBD1. Per germline, CDR1 MNHNS and CDR2 SASEGT. The V and J ends lost 10 bases and 7 bases, in that order; junction bases with no gene match: 9. This CDR3 is built from 13 residues. The CDR3 region is CATSGGSFQPQHF. The CDR3 coding sequence is TGTGCCACCTCAGGGGGCTCTTTCCAGCCCCAGCATTTT.

This clonotype was found many times. V and J are TRBV6-2 or TRBV6-3 and TRBJ2-3; D remains ambiguous. Trimming cost V 4 bases and J 6 bases, with 2 bases left between them. The CDR3 runs to 10 residues. The V gene's germline CDR1 is MNHEY and CDR2 SVGEGT. Here the CDR3 reads CASSSDTQYF. The CDR3 DNA sequence: TGTGCCAGCAGTTCTGATACGCAGTATTTT.